This TCR beta chain was profiled in a study of T cells after yellow fever vaccination. 5'RACE template switching generated TCR cDNA, adding a universal primer site and UMIs. One entry per CDR3 protein results from TCRdb running MiXCR on the 5' RACE reads. This repertoire shows fewer than 650,000 distinct CDR3 sequences, just over 20% found once; its top ten account for about 15%. This clonotype came up once. The CDR3 has 12 residues. The V and J ends lost 7 bases and 4 bases respectively, with 7 bases between them. The germline gives CDR1 MNHNS, CDR2 SASEGT. This TCR came from a man aged 18 to 29 who received the YFV17D yellow fever vaccine. The specimen was PBMCs, collected less than 25 days after the first yellow fever vaccination. The chain employs TRBV6-1 and TRBJ1-4, with no clear D. For the CDR3, the DNA is TGTGCCAGCAAGAGGAATAATGAAAAACTGTTTTTT. It specifies CASKRNNEKLFF.